This passage covers 7 T cell receptor beta chains from one sample sequenced in a study of siplizumab effects on memory and regulatory T cells. Clones were read by immunoSEQ multiplex PCR, and TCRdb kept only the in-frame ones, dropping some. The profile covers around 100,000 clones, with 85% to 95% appearing a single time and 0.3% taken by the ten largest. Sequencing was carried out using non-Treg CD4+ T cells sorted from blood. These receptor sequences come from a human donor in good health.

This clone was seen once. This sequence joins TRBV5-1 and TRBJ2-7; TRBD2 is a possible D gene (5 bases). CDR1 is SGHRS and CDR2 is YFSETQ in the germline V gene. CDR3 size: 13 residues. V lost 0 bases and J 6 bases, leaving 10 bases between the germline ends. The CDR3 DNA reads TGCGCCAGCAGCTTGGGCGGGCAGGTCGAGCAGTACTTC. Amino acid sequence: CASSLGGQVEQYF.

The CDR3 is CASSLDGTDTQYF. In DNA, the CDR3 is TGTGCCAGCAGCTTGGACGGCACAGATACGCAGTATTTT. The chain joins TRBV5-4 to TRBJ2-3; D gene ambiguous. Germline CDR1 SGHNT, CDR2 YYREEE (reference sequence). Trimming cost V 0 bases and J 1 base, with 3 bases left between them. This CDR3 contains 13 residues.

This clone came up once. This chain uses TRBV10-3 with TRBJ2-7, with TRBD2 matching over 10 bases. CDR3 length equals 15 residues. Germline loops: CDR1 ENHRY, CDR2 SYGVKD. The J segment lost 2 bases and the V segment lost 2 bases, leaving 3 bases of the junction unmatched. As DNA, the CDR3 is TGTGCCATCAGTGAGGGTCTAGCGGGGGCCTACGAGCAGTACTTC. Translation: CAISEGLAGAYEQYF.

V usage is TRBV19 and J usage is TRBJ2-7, with D possibly being TRBD1 (6 bases). CDR1 and CDR2 from the germline V gene are LNHDA and SQIVND (reference sequence). The CDR3 length is 12 residues. V lost 10 bases and J lost 3, with 13 bases in between. CDR3 protein: CATSTGYYEQYF. For the CDR3, the DNA is TGTGCCACCTCGACAGGATACTACGAGCAGTACTTC. Full variable domain (rest looked up from reference TRBV19 and TRBJ2-7): DGGITQSPKYLFRKEGQNVTLSCEQNLNHDAMYWYRQDPGQGLRLIYYSQIVNDFQKGDIAEGYSVSREKKESFPLTVTSAQKNPTAFYLCATSTGYYEQYFGPGTRLTVT.

The rearrangement links TRBV14 to TRBJ2-2, with 7 bases identical to TRBD1. Germline V lookup: CDR1 SGHDN, CDR2 FVKESK. The CDR3 has 13 amino acids. J was trimmed by 5 bases and V by 5 bases; bases with no gene match: 2. The chain's CDR3 is CASSSQGTGELFF. CDR3 DNA sequence: TGTGCCAGCAGCTCACAGGGGACCGGGGAGCTGTTTTTT.

The chain links TRBV10-3 to TRBJ1-2, with a weak D call TRBD1 (6 bases). The CDR3 has 15 amino acids. Trimming stripped 6 bases from V and 8 bases from J, with 22 bases between. From germline, CDR1 is ENHRY and CDR2 SYGVKD. The DNA for the CDR3 is TGTGCCATCAGCATAGTGTCTACAGGGACTGGGGGCTACACCTTC. Protein: CAISIVSTGTGGYTF.

The genes are TRBV6-1 and TRBJ1-2; 8 bases fit TRBD1. This CDR3 region has 14 residues. From germline, CDR1 is MNHNS and CDR2 SASEGT. The V gene end was trimmed by 5 bases and the J gene end by 1 base; junction bases not matched to a gene: 3. CDR3 sequence reads: CASSLTGDNYGYTF. The DNA of the CDR3 is TGTGCCAGCAGTCTGACAGGGGATAACTATGGCTACACCTTC.